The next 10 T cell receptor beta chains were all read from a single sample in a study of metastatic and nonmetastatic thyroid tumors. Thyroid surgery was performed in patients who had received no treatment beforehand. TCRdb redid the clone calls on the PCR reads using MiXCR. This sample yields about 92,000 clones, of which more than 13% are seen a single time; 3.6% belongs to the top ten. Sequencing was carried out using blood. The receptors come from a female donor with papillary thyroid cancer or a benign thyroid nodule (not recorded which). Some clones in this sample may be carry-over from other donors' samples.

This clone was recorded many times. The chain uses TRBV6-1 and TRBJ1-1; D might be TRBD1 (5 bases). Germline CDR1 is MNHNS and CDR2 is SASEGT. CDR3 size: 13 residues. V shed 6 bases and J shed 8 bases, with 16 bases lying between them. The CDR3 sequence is CASSSQDSLEAFF. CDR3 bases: TGTGCCAGCAGCTCACAGGATTCGTTGGAAGCTTTCTTT.

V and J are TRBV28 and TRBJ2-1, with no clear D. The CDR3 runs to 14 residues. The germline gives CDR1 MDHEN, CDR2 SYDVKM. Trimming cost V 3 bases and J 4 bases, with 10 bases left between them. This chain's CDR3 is CASSFERRYNEQFF. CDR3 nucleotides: TGTGCCAGCAGTTTCGAACGACGGTACAATGAGCAGTTCTTC.

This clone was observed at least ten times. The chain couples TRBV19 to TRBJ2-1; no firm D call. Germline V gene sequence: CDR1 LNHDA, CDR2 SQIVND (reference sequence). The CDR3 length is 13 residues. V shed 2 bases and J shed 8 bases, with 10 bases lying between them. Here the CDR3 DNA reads TGTGCCAGTAGTATACCAGGCAAGGATGAGCAGTTCTTC. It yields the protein CASSIPGKDEQFF.

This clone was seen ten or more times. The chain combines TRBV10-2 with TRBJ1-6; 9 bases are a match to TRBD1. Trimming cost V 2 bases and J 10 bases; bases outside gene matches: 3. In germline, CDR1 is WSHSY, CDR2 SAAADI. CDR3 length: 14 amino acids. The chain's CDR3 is CASSEGTGNSPLHF. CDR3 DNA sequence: TGCGCCAGCAGTGAGGGGACAGGGAACTCACCCCTCCACTTT.

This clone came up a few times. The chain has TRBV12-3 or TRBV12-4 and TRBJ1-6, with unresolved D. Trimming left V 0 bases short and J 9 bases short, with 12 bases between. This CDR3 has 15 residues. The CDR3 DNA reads TGTGCCAGCAGTTTAGCAGGGCCAGAGAGTTCACCCCTCCACTTT. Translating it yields CASSLAGPESSPLHF.

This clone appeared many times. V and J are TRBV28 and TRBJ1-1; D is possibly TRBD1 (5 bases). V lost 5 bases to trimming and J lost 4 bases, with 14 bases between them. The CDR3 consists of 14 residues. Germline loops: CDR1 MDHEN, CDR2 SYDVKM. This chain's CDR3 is CASSPRGGGTEAFF. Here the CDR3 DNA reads TGTGCCAGCAGTCCCCGGGGGGGTGGCACTGAAGCTTTCTTT.

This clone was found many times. The CDR3 region has the DNA TGTGCCAGCAGCTTGGCAGGGCTAGGGGCGGGCACTGAAGCTTTCTTT. Protein: CASSLAGLGAGTEAFF. The chain is built from TRBV5-6 and TRBJ1-1, with D maybe TRBD1 (5 bases). V lost 0 bases and J lost 4, with 16 bases in between. This CDR3 spans 16 amino acids. CDR1 and CDR2 (germline): SGHDT, YYEEEE. Supplemented by reference TRBV5-6 and TRBJ1-1, the full variable domain reads DAGVTQSPTHLIKTRGQQVTLRCSPKSGHDTVSWYQQALGQGPQFIFQYYEEEERQRGNFPDRFSGHQFPNYSSELNVNALLLGDSALYLCASSLAGLGAGTEAFFGQGTRLTVV.

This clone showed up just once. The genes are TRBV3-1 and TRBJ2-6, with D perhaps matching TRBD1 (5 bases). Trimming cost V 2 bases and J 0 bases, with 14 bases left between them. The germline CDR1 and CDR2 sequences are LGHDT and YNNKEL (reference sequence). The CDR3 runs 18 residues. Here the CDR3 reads CASSQRPGHSSGANVLTF. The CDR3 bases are TGTGCCAGCAGCCAACGCCCCGGACATAGCTCTGGGGCCAACGTCCTGACTTTC.

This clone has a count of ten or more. The CDR3 DNA follows: TGTGCCAGCAGATCTCCGGACAGGAACACTGAAGCTTTCTTT. It specifies CASRSPDRNTEAFF. The chain uses TRBV12-3 or TRBV12-4 and TRBJ1-1; D possibly corresponds to TRBD1 (6 bases). The germline V and J ends were trimmed by 6 bases and 1 base, with 12 bases remaining between them. There are 14 residues in the CDR3.

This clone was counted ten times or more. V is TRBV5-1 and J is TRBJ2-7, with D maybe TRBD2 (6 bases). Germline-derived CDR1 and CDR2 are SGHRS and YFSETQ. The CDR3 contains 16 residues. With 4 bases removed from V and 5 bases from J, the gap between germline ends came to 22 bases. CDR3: CASSVNGGSEGNEQYF. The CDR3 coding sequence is TGCGCCAGCAGCGTCAATGGGGGATCGGAGGGCAACGAGCAGTACTTC.